The rows below give T cell receptor beta chains drawn from one sample of a study of T cells in Graves' hyperthyroidism and ophthalmopathy. TCRdb passed the multiplex PCR reads through MiXCR, listing each CDR3 protein once. The sample includes around 300,000 distinct CDR3 sequences, roughly 22% of them seen just once. Specimen: blood. These receptors came from a man under 40 with Graves' ophthalmopathy. CDR3s include the opening cysteine and the closing phenylalanine or tryptophan. Fields, in order: clone size, V gene, D gene, J gene, CDR3 protein, CDR3 DNA. D genes are given only for firm matches. Rows may omit the clone size; those that give it use once, few, many or a size class.

>few|TRBV2|.|TRBJ2-7
CASSRLGYEQYF
TGTGCCAGCAGCAGACTAGGCTACGAGCAGTACTTC
>.|TRBV20-1|.|TRBJ1-5
CSATGDSNQPQHF
TGCAGTGCTACCGGGGATAGCAATCAGCCCCAGCATTTT
>many|TRBV12-3/TRBV12-4|TRBD1|TRBJ1-5
CASSLVGTGFRQPQHF
TGTGCCAGCAGTTTAGTCGGGACAGGGTTCAGGCAGCCCCAGCATTTT
>few|TRBV30|.|TRBJ2-1
CAWNDARSSYNEQFF
TGTGCCTGGAACGATGCTAGGAGCTCCTACAATGAGCAGTTCTTC
>.|TRBV7-9|.|TRBJ2-2
CASGPRITGELFF
TGTGCCAGCGGGCCCCGAATCACCGGGGAGCTGTTTTTT
>many|TRBV28|.|TRBJ1-5
CASSSVAQPQHF
TGTGCCAGCAGTTCCGTGGCTCAGCCCCAGCATTTT
>.|TRBV7-9|TRBD2|TRBJ2-1
CASSPRGERGKNEQFF
TGTGCCAGCAGCCCGCGGGGGGAGCGGGGAAAGAATGAGCAGTTCTTC
>.|TRBV19|.|TRBJ1-2
CATGGRRVYGYTF
TGTGCCACAGGAGGGCGGAGAGTCTATGGCTACACCTTC
>many|TRBV11-3|TRBD2|TRBJ2-1
CASSLWAGVRNEQFF
TGTGCCAGCAGCTTATGGGCGGGAGTGAGGAATGAGCAGTTCTTC
>.|TRBV28|TRBD1|TRBJ1-5
CASSFSDRRYSNQPQHF
TGTGCCAGCAGTTTTTCGGACAGGCGGTATAGCAATCAGCCCCAGCATTTT
>.|TRBV5-8|.|TRBJ2-1
CASSKSVNEQFF
TGTGCCAGCAGCAAGTCTGTTAATGAGCAGTTCTTC
>few|TRBV30|.|TRBJ2-5
CAWSIGSRETQYF
TGTGCCTGGAGCATAGGGAGTCGGGAGACCCAGTACTTC
>.|TRBV29-1|TRBD2|TRBJ2-1
CSVGTSGRKSYNEQFF
TGCAGCGTAGGGACTAGCGGGAGAAAATCCTACAATGAGCAGTTCTTC
>.|TRBV30|TRBD1|TRBJ2-5
CAWSPQGAARPQYF
TGTGCCTGGAGCCCACAGGGGGCTGCTCGACCCCAGTACTTC
>.|TRBV29-1|.|TRBJ2-7
CSVEVLNNEQYF
TGCAGCGTTGAAGTACTTAATAACGAGCAGTACTTC
>few|TRBV3-1|.|TRBJ1-2
CASSPKPGRDLYGYTF
TGTGCCAGCAGCCCCAAACCGGGACGGGATCTATATGGCTACACCTTC
>.|TRBV2|TRBD1|TRBJ2-1
CASSQTGTSERFF
TGTGCCAGCAGTCAGACAGGGACCTCGGAGCGGTTCTTC
>.|TRBV10-3|TRBD2|TRBJ2-1
CAISETSGGLYNEQFF
TGTGCCATCAGTGAGACTAGCGGGGGCCTATACAATGAGCAGTTCTTC
>.|TRBV6-2/TRBV6-3|.|TRBJ1-2
CASSSLEGRGYTF
TGTGCCAGCAGTTCGTTAGAAGGGCGCGGCTACACCTTC
>few|TRBV2|.|TRBJ2-3
CASSRNPRSSSTDTQYF
TGTGCCAGCAGTCGTAATCCCCGTTCCTCTAGCACAGATACGCAGTATTTT
>many|TRBV9|.|TRBJ1-1
CASSANRNTEAFF
TGTGCCAGCAGCGCGAACAGGAACACTGAAGCTTTCTTT
>few|TRBV6-1|.|TRBJ1-5
CATSTVDTRQPQHF
TGTGCCACCTCGACAGTGGATACGCGACAGCCCCAGCATTTT
>few|TRBV12-5|.|TRBJ2-7
CASGLDWGLSGIGFYEQYF
TGTGCTAGTGGTTTGGACTGGGGGTTGTCCGGGATCGGTTTTTACGAGCAGTACTTC
>many|TRBV2|TRBD2|TRBJ2-3
CASSPPSGRSDTQYF
TGTGCCAGCAGTCCGCCTAGCGGGAGGTCAGATACGCAGTATTTT
>few|TRBV20-1|TRBD2|TRBJ2-3
CSATSLAMSTDTQYF
TGCAGTGCCACCTCACTAGCGATGAGCACAGATACGCAGTATTTT
>many|TRBV7-8|TRBD1|TRBJ2-1
CASSLRDSGGRAYNEQFF
TGTGCCAGCAGCTTAAGGGACAGCGGTGGGCGAGCCTACAATGAGCAGTTCTTC
>many|TRBV11-2|.|TRBJ2-7
CASSLSLGTYEQYF
TGTGCCAGCAGCTTAAGTCTGGGAACCTACGAGCAGTACTTC
>many|TRBV7-3|TRBD1|TRBJ2-3
CASSFGQGNTDTQYF
TGTGCCAGCAGCTTCGGACAGGGGAACACAGATACGCAGTATTTT
>many|TRBV11-2|.|TRBJ2-3
CASSTRTDTQYF
TGTGCCAGCAGCACTCGGACAGATACGCAGTATTTT
>.|TRBV6-1|.|TRBJ1-2
CASSRAGANYGYTF
TGTGCCAGCAGCAGAGCGGGAGCTAACTATGGCTACACCTTC
>.|TRBV12-3/TRBV12-4|.|TRBJ2-4
CASSPIIGSKNIQYF
TGTGCCAGCAGCCCCATAATAGGATCCAAAAACATTCAGTACTTC
>.|TRBV14|TRBD2|TRBJ2-1
CASSQSGSARNEQFF
TGTGCCAGCAGCCAGAGCGGGAGCGCGAGGAATGAGCAGTTCTTC
>few|TRBV2|.|TRBJ1-2
CASPPKSGYGYTF
TGTGCCAGCCCCCCGAAGTCTGGCTATGGCTACACCTTC
>many|TRBV6-1|.|TRBJ2-7
CATTGQNSYEQYF
TGTGCCACCACAGGACAGAACTCCTACGAGCAGTACTTC
>few|TRBV7-6|.|TRBJ1-5
CASSLAPGQGSNQPQHF
TGTGCCAGCAGCTTAGCCCCGGGACAAGGTAGCAATCAGCCCCAGCATTTT
>.|TRBV11-2|.|TRBJ1-4
CASSETGVSNEKLFF
TGTGCCAGCAGCGAGACCGGGGTCTCGAATGAAAAACTGTTTTTT
>.|TRBV6-2/TRBV6-3|.|TRBJ2-5
CASSYGRGVRETQYF
TGTGCCAGCAGTTACGGCAGGGGGGTTAGGGAGACCCAGTACTTC
>many|TRBV29-1|.|TRBJ2-7
CSVSAGWAYEQYF
TGCAGCGTTTCGGCGGGGTGGGCCTACGAGCAGTACTTC
>many|TRBV2|.|TRBJ1-4
CASIREKSEKLFF
TGTGCCAGTATTCGGGAGAAGAGTGAAAAACTGTTTTTT
>many|TRBV11-2|TRBD1|TRBJ2-1
CASSLPRTGGYNEQFF
TGTGCCAGCAGCCTCCCCAGGACAGGGGGCTACAATGAGCAGTTCTTC
>many|TRBV10-3|.|TRBJ1-4
CAISESGEKLFF
TGTGCCATCAGTGAGTCTGGGGAAAAACTGTTTTTT
>many|TRBV7-9|.|TRBJ2-1
CASSLVLGAVDEQFF
TGTGCCAGCAGCTTAGTTCTTGGGGCGGTGGATGAGCAGTTCTTC
>.|TRBV20-1|.|TRBJ2-1
CSGVETNEQFF
TGCAGTGGGGTCGAGACAAATGAGCAGTTCTTC
>many|TRBV3-1|.|TRBJ2-2
CASSTRSSSAELFF
TGTGCCAGCAGCACCAGGTCCTCATCGGCGGAGCTGTTTTTT
>.|TRBV20-1|TRBD1|TRBJ2-1
CSARRGPSNEQFF
TGCAGTGCCCGCAGGGGGCCTTCAAATGAGCAGTTCTTC
>.|TRBV5-6|TRBD1|TRBJ2-3
CASSLALTGVRTDTQYF
TGTGCCAGCAGCTTGGCCCTTACAGGGGTCAGGACAGATACGCAGTATTTT
>many|TRBV2|TRBD1|TRBJ1-1
CASRQSDRVGTEAFF
TGTGCCAGCAGACAGAGCGACAGGGTTGGGACTGAAGCTTTCTTT
>many|TRBV28|.|TRBJ1-1
CASSTPRTSMNTEAFF
TGTGCCAGCAGTACTCCTCGTACCTCCATGAACACTGAAGCTTTCTTT
>once|TRBV2|.|TRBJ2-1
CASSLLGVFF
TGTGCCAGCAGTCTACTAGGGGTGTTCTTC
>many|TRBV6-5|.|TRBJ1-5
CASSYVGGGGNQPQHF
TGTGCCAGCAGTTACGTCGGGGGCGGGGGCAATCAGCCCCAGCATTTT
>once|TRBV12-3/TRBV12-4|TRBD1|TRBJ2-7
CASSPGQGWYEQYF
TGTGCCAGCAGTCCCGGACAGGGTTGGTACGAGCAGTACTTC
>many|TRBV11-2|TRBD2|TRBJ2-7
CASSLSGTSGYYEQYF
TGTGCCAGCAGCTTGTCCGGGACTAGCGGATACTACGAGCAGTACTTC
>many|TRBV28|.|TRBJ1-6
CASSLPHGDSPLHF
TGTGCCAGCAGTTTACCACATGGGGATTCACCCCTCCACTTT
>.|TRBV7-9|.|TRBJ2-7
CASSLGGGLDEQYF
TGTGCCAGCAGCTTAGGAGGGGGTCTCGACGAGCAGTACTTC
>few|TRBV5-1|.|TRBJ2-1
CASSLGVHEQFF
TGCGCCAGCAGTCTTGGGGTCCATGAGCAGTTCTTC
>few|TRBV12-3/TRBV12-4|.|TRBJ2-7
CASSSELASYEQYF
TGTGCCAGCAGTTCCGAGCTAGCGTCCTACGAGCAGTACTTC
>.|TRBV11-3|.|TRBJ1-3
CASRDLGNTIYF
TGTGCCAGCCGGGACCTTGGAAACACCATATATTTT
>many|TRBV11-2|.|TRBJ1-2
CASSPQKGRGYTF
TGTGCCAGCAGCCCACAAAAGGGGCGCGGCTACACCTTC
>once|TRBV6-1|TRBD1|TRBJ2-1
CASRFSRDRGWQFF
TGTGCCAGCAGGTTTAGCCGGGACAGGGGATGGCAGTTCTTC
>.|TRBV10-3|TRBD1|TRBJ2-7
CTISERETGASYEQYF
TGTACCATCAGTGAGCGTGAGACAGGGGCGTCCTACGAGCAGTACTTC